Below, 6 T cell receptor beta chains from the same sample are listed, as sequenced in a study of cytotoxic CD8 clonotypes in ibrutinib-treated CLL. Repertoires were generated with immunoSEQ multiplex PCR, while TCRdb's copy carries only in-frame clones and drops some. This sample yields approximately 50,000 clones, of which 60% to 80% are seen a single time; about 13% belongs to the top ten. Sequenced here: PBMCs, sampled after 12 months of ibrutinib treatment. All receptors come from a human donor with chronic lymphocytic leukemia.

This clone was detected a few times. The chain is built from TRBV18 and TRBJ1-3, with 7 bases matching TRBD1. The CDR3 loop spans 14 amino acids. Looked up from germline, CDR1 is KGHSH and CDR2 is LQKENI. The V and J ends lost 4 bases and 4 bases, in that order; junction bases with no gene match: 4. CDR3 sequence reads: CASSRDSAGNTIYF. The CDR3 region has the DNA TGTGCCAGCTCACGGGACAGTGCCGGAAACACCATATATTTT.

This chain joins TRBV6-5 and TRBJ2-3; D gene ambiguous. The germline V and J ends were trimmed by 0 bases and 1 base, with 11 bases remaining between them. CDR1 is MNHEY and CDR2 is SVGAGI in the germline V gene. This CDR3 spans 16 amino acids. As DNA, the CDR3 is TGTGCCAGCAGTTACTCGGACCGTGAGGGCACAGATACGCAGTATTTT. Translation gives CASSYSDREGTDTQYF.

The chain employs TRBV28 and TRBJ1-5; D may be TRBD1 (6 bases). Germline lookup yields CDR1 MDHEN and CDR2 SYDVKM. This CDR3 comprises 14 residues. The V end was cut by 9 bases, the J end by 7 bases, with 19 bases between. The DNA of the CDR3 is TGTGCCAGTAACTCAGGGGCGGACGTCCAGCCCCAGCATTTT. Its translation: CASNSGADVQPQHF.

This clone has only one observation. The CDR3 nucleotides are TGCGCCAGCAGCTTGGCGGGGGGGCCTGATGGATACGAGCAGTACTTC. This encodes CASSLAGGPDGYEQYF. The chain links TRBV5-1 to TRBJ2-7, with 8 positions matching TRBD2. Germline V gene sequence: CDR1 SGHRS, CDR2 YFSETQ. The CDR3 runs 16 residues. The J segment lost 4 bases and the V segment lost 0 bases, leaving 9 bases of the junction unmatched.

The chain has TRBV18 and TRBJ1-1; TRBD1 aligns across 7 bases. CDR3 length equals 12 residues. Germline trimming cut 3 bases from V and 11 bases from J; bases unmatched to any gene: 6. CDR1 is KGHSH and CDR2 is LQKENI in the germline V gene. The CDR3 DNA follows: TGTGCCAGCTCACCGGGACAGTCAAACGCTTTCTTT. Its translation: CASSPGQSNAFF.

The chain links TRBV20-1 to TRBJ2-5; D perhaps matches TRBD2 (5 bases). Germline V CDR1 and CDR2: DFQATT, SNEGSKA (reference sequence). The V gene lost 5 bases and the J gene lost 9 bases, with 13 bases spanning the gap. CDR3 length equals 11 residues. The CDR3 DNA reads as TGCAGTGCTGGGAGCGGAGTGGCCCAGTACTTC. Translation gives CSAGSGVAQYF.